The present TCR beta chain was sequenced within a study of blood T cell repertoires in COVID-19. This clone is a singleton in its sample. The CDR3 covers 14 residues. CDR1 is SQVTM and CDR2 is ANQGSEA in the germline V gene. J lost 7 bases, V lost 4 bases, and 6 bases had no gene match. Profiling relied on immunoSEQ multiplex PCR, and the TCRdb table lists in-frame clones only, not all of them. Of 130,000 to 150,000 clones in the sample, roughly nine tenths were seen once. Source material: peripheral blood. The J gene is TRBJ1-4, the V gene TRBV29-1; 10 nucleotides agree with TRBD1. This TCR was sampled from a human donor in a cohort sampled during active COVID-19. The CDR3 bases are TGCAGCGTTGCGGGGACAGGGGCAGGTGAAAAACTGTTTTTT. Its protein is CSVAGTGAGEKLFF.